Presented here are 15 T cell receptor beta chains from one specimen sequenced in a study of T cell changes during pregnancy in multiple sclerosis. The method was immunoSEQ multiplex PCR; TCRdb's version includes in-frame clones alone and lacks a portion of them. The repertoire includes 55,000 to 65,000 clones, under 95% of them detected once, and 3% to 3.5% sits in the top ten. The sequencing used CD8+ T cells from peripheral blood mononuclear cells, collected in the third trimester of pregnancy. Source of these receptors: a female donor with multiple sclerosis, enrolled in a pregnancy study.

CDR3 DNA: TGTGCCTGGAGTGTACTAGCGGATGCCACAGATACGCAGTATTTT. Its translation: CAWSVLADATDTQYF. This rearrangement joins TRBV30 to TRBJ2-3, with 8 bases fitting TRBD2. The junction had 4 bases not matched to a gene; V was cut back by 0 bases and J by 2 bases. This CDR3 contains 15 residues. Germline V gives CDR1 GTSNPN, CDR2 SVGIG (reference sequence).

The table lists this clone with a few counts. This chain connects TRBV10-2 to TRBJ2-5; TRBD2 matches at 10 bases. CDR1 is WSHSY, CDR2 SAAADI, per germline. CDR3 length: 15 amino acids. The V and J ends lost 2 bases and 5 bases, in that order; junction bases with no gene match: 5. The CDR3 DNA follows: TGCGCCAGCAGTGAGACTAGCGGGATTAGTGAGACCCAGTACTTC. As protein: CASSETSGISETQYF.

This clone was recorded once. The V gene is TRBV28, the J gene TRBJ2-7; TRBD2 aligns across 13 bases. Trimming cost V 4 bases and J 4 bases; bases outside gene matches: 1. The germline CDR1 and CDR2 sequences are MDHEN and SYDVKM. The CDR3 runs to 14 residues. The DNA for the CDR3 is TGTGCCAGCAGTTGGGGACTAGCGGGGTACGAGCAGTACTTC. It translates to CASSWGLAGYEQYF.

This rearrangement joins TRBV11-3 to TRBJ2-2; TRBD1 matches at 9 bases. J was trimmed by 3 bases and V by 4 bases; bases with no gene match: 9. The CDR3 spans 17 residues. Germline values: CDR1 SGHNT, CDR2 YENEEA. This chain's CDR3 is CASSSGTGREDTGELFF. Here the CDR3 DNA reads TGTGCCAGCAGCTCCGGGACAGGGAGGGAGGACACCGGGGAGCTGTTTTTT.

V gene TRBV28 combines with J gene TRBJ1-2, with TRBD1 matching over 12 bases. Germline loops: CDR1 MDHEN, CDR2 SYDVKM. The ends lost 6 bases at V and 2 bases at J; junction bases unmatched: 10. The CDR3 is 17 amino acids. The CDR3 DNA is TGTGCCAGCAGGGGGGGGACAGGGGGCCCGGGGAACTATGGCTACACCTTC. It specifies CASRGGTGGPGNYGYTF.

This clone occurred once. The chain recombines TRBV7-9 with TRBJ2-7, with D perhaps matching TRBD1 (5 bases). CDR3 length: 15 residues. In germline, CDR1 is SEHNR, CDR2 FQNEAQ (reference sequence). Trimming removed 1 base from V and 2 bases from J, with 12 bases in between. As DNA, the CDR3 is TGTGCCAGCAGCTTAGTTGCAGGGCCAACCTACGAGCAGTACTTC. Translating gives CASSLVAGPTYEQYF.

J is TRBJ2-1 and V is TRBV19; D may be TRBD2 (6 bases). Germline V gene data show CDR1 as LNHDA and CDR2 as SQIVND (reference sequence). There are 16 residues in the CDR3. Trimming took 0 bases from V and 6 from J, leaving 15 bases between them. For the CDR3, the DNA is TGTGCCAGTAGTATAGATCTAGGGCAGGGAGGCAATGAGCAGTTCTTC. Translating gives CASSIDLGQGGNEQFF.

This chain joins TRBV11-2 and TRBJ2-1, with TRBD2 identical over 10 bases. There are 15 residues in the CDR3. Germline lookup yields CDR1 SGHAT and CDR2 FQNNGV. V lost 2 bases and J lost 13; bases outside the gene matches: 11. DNA for the CDR3: TGTGCCAGCAGCTTAAGCGGGAGGGCCTTGCCAGAACAGTTCTTC. This translates into CASSLSGRALPEQFF.

V is TRBV6-6 and J is TRBJ1-4; D is possibly TRBD1 (6 bases). V was cut by 5 bases and J by 6 bases, with 16 bases left in between. The CDR3 spans 15 residues. CDR1 is MNHNY, CDR2 SVGAGI, per germline (reference sequence). The CDR3 sequence: CASSLLTGLDEKLFF. For the CDR3, the DNA is TGTGCCAGCAGTCTGTTGACAGGATTGGATGAAAAACTGTTTTTT.

This clone has only one observation. The chain employs TRBV9 and TRBJ2-5; D perhaps matches TRBD1 (5 bases). The CDR3 spans 14 residues. The V end was cut by 3 bases, the J end by 0 bases, with 9 bases between. Looked up from germline, CDR1 is SGDLS and CDR2 is YYNGEE. The CDR3 is CASSETGDQETQYF. The CDR3 region has the DNA TGTGCCAGCAGCGAAACAGGTGACCAAGAGACCCAGTACTTC.

The V call is TRBV5-6, the J call TRBJ2-7; TRBD1 matches at 7 bases. Germline V gene sequence: CDR1 SGHDT, CDR2 YYEEEE. This CDR3 is 13 amino acids long. After removal of 4 bases from V and 6 bases from J, the junction contained 7 bases not matched to a gene. The CDR3 here is CASSPGQRAEQYF. The CDR3 DNA sequence: TGTGCCAGCAGCCCGGGACAGAGGGCCGAGCAGTACTTC.

The chain couples TRBV4-1 to TRBJ2-3; D not certain. V gave up 1 base and J gave up 6 bases, with 20 bases separating them. CDR1 is MGHRA, CDR2 YSYEKL, per germline. The CDR3 sequence is 17 residues long. For the CDR3, the DNA is TGCGCCAGCAGCCAAGTCAAACCAAGCTCCGGGTACGATACGCAGTATTTT. Residues: CASSQVKPSSGYDTQYF.

This sequence joins TRBV9 and TRBJ2-3, with D possibly matching TRBD2 (5 bases). Germline lookup yields CDR1 SGDLS and CDR2 YYNGEE. The CDR3 has 16 amino acids. Trimming removed 4 bases from V and 0 bases from J, with 15 bases in between. The CDR3 nucleotides are TGTGCCAGCAGCCCCCGGGCTAGCAGTAGCACAGATACGCAGTATTTT. Translated, it gives CASSPRASSSTDTQYF.

CDR3 sequence (DNA): TGTGCCTGGAGTGTACCCCCAGCGGGTTCCTACGAGCAGTACTTC. Its protein product is CAWSVPPAGSYEQYF. The chain has TRBV30 and TRBJ2-7; TRBD2 is a possible D gene (6 bases). Germline V gene sequence: CDR1 GTSNPN, CDR2 SVGIG (reference sequence). The CDR3 length is 15 residues. V was pared by 0 bases and J by 1 base, with 13 bases between.

This clone was seen just once. The rearrangement links TRBV23-1 to TRBJ1-1, with a tentative D call TRBD1 (5 bases). TRBV23-1 is reported as an ORF; its role is uncertain. V was trimmed by 5 bases and J by 7 bases, leaving 23 bases between them. This CDR3 is 16 amino acids long. The CDR3 nucleotides are TGCGCCAGCAGTGAGGATTCGGGGGGGACCGTCAGTGAAGCTTTCTTT. Translating gives CASSEDSGGTVSEAFF.